Below are 5 T cell receptor beta chains sequenced from a single sample in a study of early T cells in non-severe SARS-CoV-2 infection. Via MiXCR, TCRdb re-called the 5' RACE reads, giving one row per CDR3 protein. The sample gives under 60,000 distinct CDR3 sequences, 8% to 13% of which show up once; roughly 4.8% is in the top ten. Sequencing was carried out using whole blood. These receptors were taken from an adult who was a healthcare worker with PCR-confirmed SARS-CoV-2 infection or an uninfected control (not recorded which).

In its sample, this clonotype was seen a few times. The chain joins TRBV25-1 to TRBJ2-1; D not certain. The germline V gene encodes CDR1 MGHDK and CDR2 SYGVNS. The germline V and J ends were trimmed by 8 bases and 12 bases, with 14 bases remaining between them. There are 11 residues in the CDR3. The DNA of the CDR3 is TGTGCCAGCGATAACCTCGGTTCGCAGTTCTTC. Residues: CASDNLGSQFF. Full variable domain (outside the CDR3, taken from reference TRBV25-1 and TRBJ2-1): EADIYQTPRYLVIGTGKKITLECSQTMGHDKMYWYQQDPGMELHLIHYSYGVNSTEKGDLSSESTVSRIRTEHFPLTLESARPSHTSQYLCASDNLGSQFFGPGTRLTVL.

Only a few counts were recorded for this clonotype. J is TRBJ2-1 and V is TRBV20-1; TRBD2 matches 8 bases. Trimming cost V 6 bases and J 4 bases; bases outside gene matches: 8. Germline CDR1 is DFQATT and CDR2 is SNEGSKA (reference sequence). The CDR3 sequence is 14 residues long. The CDR3 DNA follows: TGCAGTGCCCCTCCCCGGGGGGGATACAATGAGCAGTTCTTC. Translation: CSAPPRGGYNEQFF.

This clonotype was found a few times. This chain uses TRBV7-2 with TRBJ2-3; D is perhaps TRBD2 (6 bases). Germline V gene lookup returns CDR1 SGHTA and CDR2 FQGNSA. The CDR3 covers 13 residues. V dropped 5 bases and J dropped 4 bases, with 10 bases sitting between them. Written as DNA, the CDR3 is TGTGCCAGCAGCCCACTAGCACCAGATACGCAGTATTTT. Residues: CASSPLAPDTQYF. Looking up the rest from reference TRBV7-2 and TRBJ2-3 gives the full variable domain: GAGVSQSPSNKVTEKGKDVELRCDPISGHTALYWYRQSLGQGLEFLIYFQGNSAPDKSGLPSDRFSAERTGGSVSTLTIQRTQQEDSAVYLCASSPLAPDTQYFGPGTRLTVL.

This clonotype has more than one count but fewer than ten. The rearrangement links TRBV11-2 to TRBJ2-3, with D perhaps TRBD1 (5 bases). Trimming removed 5 bases at V and 3 bases at J, with 18 bases between. The CDR3 is 16 residues long. Germline CDR1 SGHAT, CDR2 FQNNGV. The CDR3 loop is CASSLRGRDGTDTQYF. DNA for the CDR3: TGTGCCAGCAGCCTAAGGGGTAGGGATGGGACAGATACGCAGTATTTT.

The sample holds many counts of this clonotype. The rearrangement joins TRBV6-2 or TRBV6-3 to TRBJ1-5; 8 bases line up with TRBD1. Trimming cost V 4 bases and J 3 bases; bases outside gene matches: 8. The length of the CDR3 is 16 residues. Germline CDR1 is MNHEY and CDR2 is SVGEGT. The CDR3 DNA reads as TGTGCCAGCAGTTCCTCCGACAGGGGTGACAATCAGCCCCAGCATTTT. This translates into CASSSSDRGDNQPQHF.